Listed here are 27 T cell receptor beta chains from one sample, sequenced in a study of cytotoxic CD8 clonotypes in ibrutinib-treated CLL. Clones were read by immunoSEQ multiplex PCR, and TCRdb kept only the in-frame ones, dropping some. The profile shows about 97,000 clones, 75% to 80% of them singletons. The source was PBMCs, collected after 24 months of ibrutinib treatment. Receptor source: a human donor with chronic lymphocytic leukemia.

This clone was recorded once. The rearrangement uses TRBV19 and TRBJ2-1, with 9 nucleotides matching TRBD2. Germline CDR1 LNHDA, CDR2 SQIVND (reference sequence). CDR3 length: 17 residues. The V and J ends lost 6 bases and 8 bases, in that order; junction bases with no gene match: 17. In nucleotides, the CDR3 is TGTGCCAGTAGCGCAGGACGGGGCGGGAGGGCCTTTTATGAGCAGTTCTTC. Amino acids: CASSAGRGGRAFYEQFF.

The gene calls are TRBV27 and TRBJ2-1; 11 positions agree with TRBD2. Trimming at V came to 3 bases and at J to 6 bases, leaving 4 bases not matched to a gene. This CDR3 is built from 15 residues. Germline values: CDR1 MNHEY, CDR2 SMNVEV (reference sequence). For the CDR3, the DNA is TGTGCCAGCAGTTTTTGGCTAGCGGGAGGCAATGAGCAGTTCTTC. Its translation: CASSFWLAGGNEQFF.

V is TRBV30 and J is TRBJ2-7; perhaps TRBD1 as D (6 bases). The germline V gene encodes CDR1 GTSNPN and CDR2 SVGIG (reference sequence). Trimming took 8 bases from V and 0 from J, leaving 11 bases between them. The CDR3 runs to 12 residues. CDR3 DNA: TGTGCCAGCCAGGGGAGCTCCTACGAGCAGTACTTC. It encodes CASQGSSYEQYF.

This sequence joins TRBV29-1 and TRBJ2-3; D is unclear. There are 13 residues in the CDR3. The ends were cut back, 7 bases at V and 0 bases at J, with 11 bases in the middle. Germline CDR1 SQVTM, CDR2 ANQGSEA. CDR3 sequence reads: CSAHSSSTDTQYF. The CDR3 nucleotides read TGCAGCGCCCACTCCTCTAGCACAGATACGCAGTATTTT.

This clone was seen a single time. This chain connects TRBV5-6 to TRBJ2-5, with TRBD1 matching 8 bases. This CDR3 contains 13 residues. The V gene end was trimmed by 7 bases and the J gene end by 2 bases; junction bases not matched to a gene: 4. Germline CDR1 is SGHDT and CDR2 is YYEEEE. The chain's CDR3 is CASLRQGQETQYF. CDR3 DNA: TGTGCCAGCCTGAGACAGGGGCAAGAGACCCAGTACTTC.

The chain is built from TRBV10-2 and TRBJ2-7; D gene ambiguous. Trimming left V 3 bases short and J 2 bases short, with 5 bases between. The CDR3 loop spans 12 amino acids. Germline V lookup: CDR1 WSHSY, CDR2 SAAADI. This chain's CDR3 is CASSDLAYEQYF. As DNA, the CDR3 is TGCGCCAGCAGTGATTTAGCCTACGAGCAGTACTTC.

The V and J genes are TRBV5-1 and TRBJ2-1; D is possibly TRBD1 (6 bases). Trimming removed 5 bases from V and 6 bases from J, with 9 bases in between. Germline loops: CDR1 SGHRS, CDR2 YFSETQ. The CDR3 has 12 amino acids. The chain's CDR3 is CASSSRGNEQFF. The CDR3 nucleotides read TGCGCCAGCAGTAGCAGGGGCAATGAGCAGTTCTTC.

CDR3 protein: CASSRDSPNQETQYF. The CDR3 bases are TGCGCCAGCAGCCGGGACAGCCCAAACCAAGAGACCCAGTACTTC. V gene TRBV5-1 combines with J gene TRBJ2-5; TRBD1 matches 7 bases. Germline CDR1 SGHRS, CDR2 YFSETQ. V lost 4 bases to trimming and J lost 0 bases; unmatched junction nucleotides: 6. This CDR3 has 15 residues.

Remarks on this clone: Its ends do not fully match the called genes, so a read error is possible. The chain carries TRBV4-2 and TRBJ2-2; possibly TRBD2 for D (6 bases). Germline assignment: CDR1 LGHNA and CDR2 YNFKEQ. The CDR3 runs 17 residues. The CDR3 region is CASSQGRAGRNAGELFF. The CDR3 DNA is TGTGCCAGCAGCCAAGGACGGGCGGGAAGGAACGCCGGGGAGCTGTTTTTT.

In nucleotides, the CDR3 is TGTGCCAGCAGCAATTATATGTACCAAGAGACCCAGTACTTC. Translation gives CASSNYMYQETQYF. The gene calls are TRBV27 and TRBJ2-5, with D unresolved. The CDR3 runs 14 residues. Per germline, CDR1 MNHEY and CDR2 SMNVEV (reference sequence). Trimming removed 6 bases from V and 0 bases from J, with 11 bases in between.

This chain's CDR3 is CSVEGTTAGHRYEQYF. As DNA, the CDR3 is TGCAGCGTTGAAGGAACGACAGCGGGACACAGATACGAGCAGTACTTC. The chain is built from TRBV29-1 and TRBJ2-7, with a weak D call TRBD2 (7 bases). Germline lookup yields CDR1 SQVTM and CDR2 ANQGSEA. V was cut by 1 base and J by 4 bases, with 20 bases left in between. The CDR3 is 16 amino acids.

The rearrangement joins TRBV7-2 to TRBJ2-2; possibly TRBD1 or TRBD2 for D (6 bases each). CDR3 length equals 15 residues. From germline, CDR1 is SGHTA and CDR2 FQGNSA. Trimming stripped 5 bases from V and 1 base from J, with 11 bases between. DNA for the CDR3: TGTGCCAGCAGCGTCGGGGGCAAGAACACCGGGGAGCTGTTTTTT. This translates into CASSVGGKNTGELFF.

This clone was seen more than once but under ten times. The rearrangement uses TRBV19 and TRBJ2-5, with a weak D call TRBD2 (5 bases). V shed 1 base and J shed 5 bases, with 17 bases lying between them. From germline, CDR1 is LNHDA and CDR2 SQIVND (reference sequence). This CDR3 region has 16 residues. The CDR3 spells CASSIGGSRLGETQYF. CDR3 nucleotide sequence: TGTGCCAGTAGTATAGGAGGGAGTAGGCTTGGGGAGACCCAGTACTTC.

The chain combines TRBV7-2 with TRBJ2-3, with 10 bases aligning to TRBD2. Trimming at V came to 6 bases and at J to 5 bases, leaving 11 bases not matched to a gene. This CDR3 spans 16 amino acids. Germline V gene lookup returns CDR1 SGHTA and CDR2 FQGNSA. The chain's CDR3 is CASRWVAGGREDTQYF. In DNA form, the CDR3 reads TGTGCCAGCAGATGGGTAGCGGGAGGCCGGGAAGATACGCAGTATTTT.

The chain carries TRBV4-2 and TRBJ1-1; D ambiguous. The CDR3 is 15 residues long. Germline V lookup: CDR1 LGHNA, CDR2 YNFKEQ. Between the trimmed V and J ends, which lost 4 bases and 0 bases, there was a span of 12 bases. CDR3 bases: TGTGCCAGCAGCCCCTCGGACGGACTGAACACTGAAGCTTTCTTT. It codes for CASSPSDGLNTEAFF.

V usage is TRBV30 and J usage is TRBJ1-1; the D gene is possibly TRBD1 (5 bases). V was trimmed by 3 bases and J by 1 base, leaving 9 bases between them. Germline lookup yields CDR1 GTSNPN and CDR2 SVGIG (reference sequence). The CDR3 consists of 13 residues. CDR3 bases: TGTGCCTGGAGCCTCGGGGGGAACACTGAAGCTTTCTTT. Protein product: CAWSLGGNTEAFF.

The rearrangement joins TRBV19 to TRBJ2-1; D is undetermined. The CDR3 spans 14 residues. The germline gives CDR1 LNHDA, CDR2 SQIVND (reference sequence). Trimming took off 3 bases at V and 3 bases at J, with 9 bases between the two ends. Here the CDR3 reads CASSIRDIYNEQFF. The CDR3 bases are TGTGCCAGTAGTATTAGGGATATCTACAATGAGCAGTTCTTC.

The chain joins TRBV6-6 to TRBJ2-7, with 10 bases that match TRBD1. From germline, CDR1 is MNHNY and CDR2 SVGAGI (reference sequence). This CDR3 is built from 16 residues. The junction had 9 bases not matched to a gene; V was cut back by 6 bases and J by 1 base. The CDR3 sequence is CASSRGGQGFSYEQYF. In nucleotides, the CDR3 is TGTGCCAGCAGCCGCGGGGGACAGGGGTTTTCCTACGAGCAGTACTTC.

The chain is built from TRBV7-9 and TRBJ2-7, with 9 bases aligning to TRBD1. There are 16 residues in the CDR3. The V and J ends lost 5 bases and 1 base, in that order; junction bases with no gene match: 9. Germline V gives CDR1 SEHNR, CDR2 FQNEAQ (reference sequence). The CDR3 protein is CASSRSGTGTSYEQYF. The DNA for the CDR3 is TGTGCCAGCAGCCGTTCCGGGACAGGGACATCCTACGAGCAGTACTTC.

The J gene is TRBJ1-6, the V gene TRBV7-9, with D unclear. V shed 5 bases and J shed 7 bases, with 9 bases lying between them. There are 13 residues in the CDR3. Germline loops: CDR1 SEHNR, CDR2 FQNEAQ (reference sequence). CDR3 protein: CASSRDGNSPLHF. Written as DNA, the CDR3 is TGTGCCAGCAGCCGCGACGGGAATTCACCCCTCCACTTT.

The gene calls are TRBV19 and TRBJ1-5; D is possibly TRBD1 (6 bases). This CDR3 region has 15 residues. CDR1 is LNHDA and CDR2 is SQIVND in the germline V gene (reference sequence). The ends were cut back, 6 bases at V and 4 bases at J, with 16 bases in the middle. The CDR3 region is CASSPRRGANQPQHF. The CDR3 coding sequence is TGTGCCAGTAGCCCTAGACGGGGGGCGAATCAGCCCCAGCATTTT.

DNA for the CDR3: TGCGCCAGCAGCTTGGACGGGGAGGATACGCAGTATTTT. Amino acid sequence: CASSLDGEDTQYF. The chain combines TRBV5-1 with TRBJ2-3; perhaps TRBD2 as D (5 bases). The germline V and J ends were trimmed by 0 bases and 6 bases, with 8 bases remaining between them. CDR1 is SGHRS, CDR2 YFSETQ, per germline. CDR3 size: 13 residues. Supplemented by reference TRBV5-1 and TRBJ2-3, the full variable domain reads KAGVTQTPRYLIKTRGQQVTLSCSPISGHRSVSWYQQTPGQGLQFLFEYFSETQRNKGNFPGRFSGRQFSNSRSEMNVSTLELGDSALYLCASSLDGEDTQYFGPGTRLTVL.

The V call is TRBV30, the J call TRBJ2-6, with D maybe TRBD1 (5 bases). The CDR3 totals 20 residues. With 2 bases removed from V and 0 bases from J, the gap between germline ends came to 23 bases. The germline CDR1 and CDR2 sequences are GTSNPN and SVGIG (reference sequence). CDR3 nucleotide sequence: TGTGCCTGGAGTTTCGCAGACAGCCTCTCCCCCCTCTCTGGGGCCAACGTCCTGACTTTC. Amino acids: CAWSFADSLSPLSGANVLTF.

V gene TRBV9 combines with J gene TRBJ2-2, with D possibly matching TRBD2 (6 bases). Germline values: CDR1 SGDLS, CDR2 YYNGEE. V gave up 0 bases and J gave up 1 base, with 7 bases separating them. This CDR3 has 15 amino acids. The CDR3 DNA follows: TGTGCCAGCAGCGTAGTGGGGGGGAACACCGGGGAGCTGTTTTTT. Its protein is CASSVVGGNTGELFF. The entire variable domain, with the rest obtained from reference TRBV9 and TRBJ2-2, is as follows: DSGVTQTPKHLITATGQRVTLRCSPRSGDLSVYWYQQSLDQGLQFLIQYYNGEERAKGNILERFSAQQFPDLHSELNLSSLELGDSALYFCASSVVGGNTGELFFGEGSRLTVL.

This clone was detected only once. The chain combines TRBV6-6 with TRBJ2-5; a weak D match, TRBD2 (6 bases). CDR3 size: 13 residues. Germline assignment: CDR1 MNHNY and CDR2 SVGAGI (reference sequence). Trimming took 2 bases from V and 5 from J, leaving 9 bases between them. The CDR3 sequence is CASSYIGRETQYF. The CDR3 DNA reads TGTGCCAGCAGTTACATAGGGAGGGAGACCCAGTACTTC.

This chain connects TRBV5-1 to TRBJ1-1; possibly TRBD1 for D (5 bases). CDR3 length equals 15 residues. Trimming removed 4 bases at V and 0 bases at J, with 13 bases between. Germline V gene data show CDR1 as SGHRS and CDR2 as YFSETQ. The CDR3 region is CASSRSGQVNTEAFF. The DNA of the CDR3 is TGCGCCAGCAGCCGCTCGGGGCAGGTGAACACTGAAGCTTTCTTT.

The chain joins TRBV14 to TRBJ1-5, with unresolved D. V dropped 1 base and J dropped 0 bases, with 4 bases sitting between them. Germline V gene data show CDR1 as SGHDN and CDR2 as FVKESK. CDR3 size: 14 residues. The CDR3 sequence is CASSQGLSNQPQHF. The CDR3 region has the DNA TGTGCCAGCAGCCAAGGGCTTAGCAATCAGCCCCAGCATTTT.